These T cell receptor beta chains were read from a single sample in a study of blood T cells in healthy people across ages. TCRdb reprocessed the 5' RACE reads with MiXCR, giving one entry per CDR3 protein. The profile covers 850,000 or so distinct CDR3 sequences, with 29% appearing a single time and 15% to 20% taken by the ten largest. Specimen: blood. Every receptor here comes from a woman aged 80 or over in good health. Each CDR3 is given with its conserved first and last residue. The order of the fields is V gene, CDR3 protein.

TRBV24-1,CATSDPGQTSNQPQHF
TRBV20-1,CSARGNLAGEKNEQFF
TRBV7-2,CASHQGALKKTQYF
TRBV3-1,CASSQGTGNGEQYF
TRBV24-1,CATSDLWTSGGRSTDMQYF
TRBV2,CASIPGGAGHTEAFF
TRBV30,CAWSGGQGETEAFF
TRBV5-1,CASSWAQDTDTQYF
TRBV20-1,CSARDWEGNTEAFF
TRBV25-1,CASRSGTGVGDTQYF
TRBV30,CAWSSGDYNEQFF
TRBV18,CASSPVGQVSYEQYF
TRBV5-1,CASSLAREGSEQFF
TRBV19,CASSPRADTGRGETQYF
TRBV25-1,CASSEITGYRMGLDTQYF
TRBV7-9,CASSPRASGGRTDTQYF
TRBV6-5,CASSTPGLGQFF
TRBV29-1,CSAELNTEAFF
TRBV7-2,CASSIGAGGYGNEKLFF
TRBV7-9,CASSLAGGPVGEQFF
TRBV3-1,CASSQSSGEHGYTF
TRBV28,CAIGGYNEQYF
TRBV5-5,CASSLPTGGGGETQYF
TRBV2,CASRLAGGTYEQYF
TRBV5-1,CASSLGTGQETQYF
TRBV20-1,CSARDPASPNEKLFF
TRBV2,CASRRGAVTNYGYTF
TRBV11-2,CASSFGQYEQYF
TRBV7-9,CSSSPNRGTYGYTF
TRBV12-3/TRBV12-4,CASSRLDEQYF
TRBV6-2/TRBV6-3,CASRALAASYEQYF
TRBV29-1,CSVAQGRGYTF
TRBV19,CASTGTGRGGETQYF
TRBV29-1,CSVAILAGGTQETQYF
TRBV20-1,CSARDWQGIYGYTF
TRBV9,CTSSATGQGAPPTPLHF
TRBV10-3,CAISGDSSYNEQFF
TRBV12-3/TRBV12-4,CASSLTEKTQYF
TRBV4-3,CASSQEVLAGNNEQFF
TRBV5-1,CASSSGLAGGAQFF
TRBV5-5,CASSTLGQVIGNIQYF
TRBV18,CASSPYDSSGANVLTF
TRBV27,CASSTQGTGWNYGYTF
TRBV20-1,CSASPGTGNEKLFF
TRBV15,CATSRESGRDGYTF
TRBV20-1,CSARDRGGGQETQYF
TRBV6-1,CASRTTGNQPQHF
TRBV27,CASSLSAGNYNEQFF